Listed below are T cell receptor beta chains from one sample, sequenced in a study of T cells in localized non-small cell lung cancer. Profiled with immunoSEQ multiplex PCR; TCRdb holds only in-frame clones, not every one. The sample yields 40,000 to 60,000 clones, around 84% seen once. Sequencing used PBMCs, obtained before any cancer treatment. These receptors originate from a female donor with stage II lung adenocarcinoma. The CDR3 runs from the conserved cysteine through the conserved F or W. D genes are given only for firm matches. Only some rows state a clone size, as once, few, many or a class for expanded clones.

CDR3 length	J gene	V gene	D gene	clone size	CDR3 DNA	CDR3 protein
14	TRBJ1-5	TRBV5-7	.	.	TGTGCCAGCAGCTGTTACCGGGGGAATCAGCCCCAGCATTTT	CASSCYRGNQPQHF
14	TRBJ1-6	TRBV15	TRBD1	.	TGTGCCACCAGCAGAGTCACAGGGGGTTCACCCCTCCACTTT	CATSRVTGGSPLHF
16	TRBJ2-7	TRBV4-2	TRBD2	.	TGTGCCAGCAGCCAAGTCCGACTAGCGGGGGGGCACGAGCAGTACTTC	CASSQVRLAGGHEQYF
13	TRBJ2-7	TRBV11-2	.	.	TGTGCCAGCAGCTTATCAGGCCCCTACGAGCAGTACTTC	CASSLSGPYEQYF
13	TRBJ2-7	TRBV5-1	.	.	TGCGCCAGCAGCTTACAGGACGTCTACGAGCAGTACTTC	CASSLQDVYEQYF
13	TRBJ2-5	TRBV15	.	.	TGTGCCACCAGCAGAGGACCTCAAGAGACCCAGTACTTC	CATSRGPQETQYF
12	TRBJ2-7	TRBV29-1	.	once	TGCAGCGTTGAGCGGGGTTCCTACGAGCAGTACTTC	CSVERGSYEQYF
15	TRBJ1-1	TRBV19	TRBD1	.	TGTGCCAGTAGGGGTCGGACAGGGAAGGTCACTGAAGCTTTCTTT	CASRGRTGKVTEAFF
14	TRBJ1-2	TRBV6-5	TRBD1	.	TGTGCCAGCAGTTACCAGGGGGCGCAGGATGGCTACACCTTC	CASSYQGAQDGYTF
14	TRBJ2-7	TRBV13	.	.	TGTGCCAGCAGCTTATATCCAGGGACCTACGAGCAGTACTTC	CASSLYPGTYEQYF
12	TRBJ2-7	TRBV7-9	TRBD1	.	TGTGCCAGCAGTACACAGGGGCTCGAGCAGTACTTC	CASSTQGLEQYF
21	TRBJ2-5	TRBV29-1	.	.	TGCAGCGTTGAAGATCCCGGACAGGGAGGGCGAGAAATGGCTCCCCAAGAGACCCAGTACTTC	CSVEDPGQGGREMAPQETQYF
19	TRBJ2-6	TRBV18	TRBD1	.	TGTGCCAGCTCACTACAGTCGGGACAGGGGATCTCTGGGGCCAACGTCCTGACTTTC	CASSLQSGQGISGANVLTF
13	TRBJ1-2	TRBV4-2	.	.	TGTGCCAGCAGCCCAGAAGGGGGGTATGGCTACACCTTC	CASSPEGGYGYTF
15	TRBJ1-1	TRBV10-3	TRBD1	few	TGTGCCATCAGTGAGCTGGGACAGATGAACACTGAAGCTTTCTTT	CAISELGQMNTEAFF
14	TRBJ1-4	TRBV5-1	.	.	TGCGCCAGCAGCCTTGGACGGAAAAATGAAAAACTGTTTTTT	CASSLGRKNEKLFF
15	TRBJ2-2	TRBV7-2	TRBD2	medium-sized	TGTGCCAGCAGCTTCCGGACTAGCGTAACCGGGGAGCTGTTTTTT	CASSFRTSVTGELFF
13	TRBJ2-2	TRBV14	.	.	TGTGCCAGCAGCCCGACGAACACCGGGGAGCTGTTTTTT	CASSPTNTGELFF
15	TRBJ1-2	TRBV7-9	TRBD1	.	TGTGCCAGCAGCTTACAGGGGGCCCCAACTGAGGGCTACACCTTC	CASSLQGAPTEGYTF
16	TRBJ2-5	TRBV7-9	TRBD2	.	TGTGCCAGCAGTTTTCCTCGACTAGCGGGGGTGGAGACCCAGTACTTC	CASSFPRLAGVETQYF
14	TRBJ1-1	TRBV28	.	.	TGTGCCAGCGGGGCGGGACTAGCGAACACTGAAGCTTTCTTT	CASGAGLANTEAFF
14	TRBJ1-6	TRBV27	.	.	TGTGCCAGCAACCGCAGGGGTGATAATTCACCCCTCCACTTT	CASNRRGDNSPLHF
15	TRBJ1-4	TRBV11-2	TRBD1	.	TGTGCCAGCAGCTTAGCGGGACAGTATTCGGAAAAACTGTTTTTT	CASSLAGQYSEKLFF
15	TRBJ2-2	TRBV5-1	TRBD1	.	TGCGCCAGCAGCTTGGAACAGGGGCACACCGGGGAGCTGTTTTTT	CASSLEQGHTGELFF
16	TRBJ1-2	TRBV5-1	TRBD1	.	TGCGCCAGCAGCTTGGAGCCCGGGACAGGGGTAGGTGGCTACACCTTC	CASSLEPGTGVGGYTF
13	TRBJ1-1	TRBV9	.	few	TGTGCCAGCAGCCCACCCGTGGACACTGAAGCTTTCTTT	CASSPPVDTEAFF
13	TRBJ1-3	TRBV19	.	.	TGTGCCAGCGCTAATCCCTCTGGAAACACCATATATTTT	CASANPSGNTIYF
15	TRBJ2-1	TRBV6-4	TRBD2	few	TGTGCCAGCAGTGACCGACGGGGGGACCACAATGAGCAGTTCTTC	CASSDRRGDHNEQFF
15	TRBJ1-2	TRBV11-2	.	.	TGTGCCAGCAGCTTAGTTCCTGGAGCTAACTATGGCTACACCTTC	CASSLVPGANYGYTF
11	TRBJ1-2	TRBV19	.	.	TGTGCCAGTGCCGACTTCTATGGCTACACCTTC	CASADFYGYTF
15	TRBJ2-5	TRBV5-1	TRBD1	once	TGCGCCAGCAGCTTGGAGACAGGGGGAAGGGAGACCCAGTACTTC	CASSLETGGRETQYF
17	TRBJ2-5	TRBV6-4	TRBD2	.	TGTGCCAGCAGTGACTCGCCGTCTAGCGGGGTCGGTGAGACCCAGTACTTC	CASSDSPSSGVGETQYF
15	TRBJ2-1	TRBV2	TRBD2	few	TGTGCCAGCAGTGGGTACACCGGGACTAAATCATGGCAGTTCTTC	CASSGYTGTKSWQFF
15	TRBJ1-4	TRBV30	.	.	TGTGCCTGGAAGGTGGGAGTAGCAACTAATGAAAAACTGTTTTTT	CAWKVGVATNEKLFF
16	TRBJ2-1	TRBV29-1	TRBD2	.	TGCAGCGTTGCCTCCCTTAGCGGGGGCGACTACAATGAGCAGTTCTTC	CSVASLSGGDYNEQFF
14	TRBJ2-7	TRBV6-1	TRBD2	.	TGTGCCAGCAGTTATGGCGGGGGAGACTACGAGCAGTACTTC	CASSYGGGDYEQYF
17	TRBJ2-1	TRBV4-2	TRBD2	.	TGTGCCAGCAGCCAAGACCTTAGCGGGGGGGCCTACAATGAGCAGTTCTTC	CASSQDLSGGAYNEQFF
13	TRBJ2-7	TRBV29-1	TRBD1	.	TGCAGCGTATCCGGGACAGGGGGGGGCGAGCAGTACTTC	CSVSGTGGGEQYF
14	TRBJ2-1	TRBV29-1	.	.	TGCAGCGTTGAACAAAGTGGGGTTTTGGATGAGCAGTTCTTC	CSVEQSGVLDEQFF